The 14 T cell receptor beta chains given below trace back to one sample, sequenced in a study of cytomegalovirus exposure and HLA in healthy donors. Primers included in the PCR were 60 Vbeta and 13 Jbeta primers. The table came from immunoSEQ multiplex PCR; TCRdb's copy has only in-frame clones and leaves some out. The sample has 250,000 to 350,000 clones; about 90% are singletons. The sample comprised PBMCs. Every receptor here comes from a young woman in good health and CMV-seronegative.

This chain joins TRBV4-1 and TRBJ2-1, with TRBD1 matching 9 bases. J gave up 4 bases and V 4 bases, and 5 bases lay outside the gene matches. The CDR3 consists of 15 residues. Germline CDR1 and CDR2: MGHRA and YSYEKL. Written as DNA, the CDR3 is TGCGCCAGCAGCCCCCGGGACAGGGAATACAATGAGCAGTTCTTC. Its protein product is CASSPRDREYNEQFF.

The chain joins TRBV7-8 to TRBJ2-1, with 7 bases matching TRBD1. Looked up from germline, CDR1 is SGHVS and CDR2 is FQNEAQ. CDR3 size: 13 residues. Trimming took 5 bases from V and 10 from J; bases not matched to a gene: 8. The CDR3 here is CASSAGDRVEQFF. CDR3 bases: TGTGCCAGCAGCGCGGGCGACAGGGTGGAGCAGTTCTTC.

The rearrangement uses TRBV5-1 and TRBJ1-3; no reliable D call. Per germline, CDR1 SGHRS and CDR2 YFSETQ. There are 14 residues in the CDR3. Trimming took off 6 bases at V and 4 bases at J, with 14 bases between the two ends. The CDR3 loop reads CASTTQPGGNTIYF. CDR3 in DNA: TGCGCCAGCACCACTCAACCAGGCGGAAACACCATATATTTT.

Note on this clone: This likely comes from a read error, as the CDR3 has no conserved phenylalanine or tryptophan at its end. The chain carries TRBV20-1 and TRBJ2-3; no clear D gene. Germline CDR1 reads DFQATT; CDR2 reads SNEGSKA (reference sequence). Between the trimmed V and J ends, which lost 3 bases and 2 bases, there was a span of 3 bases. This CDR3 is built from 11 residues. The CDR3 sequence: CSASDTDTQYL. Written as DNA, the CDR3 is TGCAGTGCTAGTGACACAGATACGCAGTATCTT.

J is TRBJ2-5 and V is TRBV18; TRBD1 aligns across 9 bases. V lost 1 base to trimming and J lost 5 bases; unmatched junction nucleotides: 5. Germline lookup yields CDR1 KGHSH and CDR2 LQKENI. The CDR3 length is 15 residues. The CDR3 region is CASSPRRTGVETQYF. The CDR3 DNA is TGTGCCAGCTCACCACGGCGGACAGGGGTGGAGACCCAGTACTTC.

The genes are TRBV7-9 and TRBJ2-1; weak D call: TRBD1 (6 bases). Germline loops: CDR1 SEHNR, CDR2 FQNEAQ (reference sequence). Trimming pared 4 bases from V and 2 bases from J, leaving 12 bases between. The CDR3 covers 15 residues. Here the CDR3 DNA reads TGTGCCAGCAGCTCCGGGACATCTACCTACAATGAGCAGTTCTTC. This sequence encodes CASSSGTSTYNEQFF.

The chain links TRBV7-9 to TRBJ1-4, with 7 positions matching TRBD1. Germline values: CDR1 SEHNR, CDR2 FQNEAQ (reference sequence). The CDR3 covers 16 residues. The junction had 11 bases not matched to a gene; V was cut back by 7 bases and J by 3 bases. CDR3 amino acids: CASTRQGTLSNEKLFF. CDR3 DNA: TGTGCCAGCACCCGACAGGGAACTCTCTCTAATGAAAAACTGTTTTTT.

V gene TRBV5-1 combines with J gene TRBJ2-3, with 11 bases identical to TRBD2. There are 15 residues in the CDR3. Germline values: CDR1 SGHRS, CDR2 YFSETQ. The ends lost 2 bases at V and 5 bases at J; junction bases unmatched: 4. CDR3 region: CASSFSGGAIDTQYF. In nucleotides, the CDR3 is TGCGCCAGCAGCTTTAGCGGGGGGGCAATAGATACGCAGTATTTT.

In the case of this clone: The sample contains more than one DNA sequence encoding this CDR3. The chain couples TRBV18 to TRBJ2-5; D is unresolved. The CDR3 has 14 amino acids. Germline CDR1 is KGHSH and CDR2 is LQKENI. V shed 0 bases and J shed 2 bases, with 7 bases lying between them. CDR3 DNA sequence: TGTGCCAGCTCACCACCGTCTCTTCAAGAGACCCAGTACTTC. This translates into CASSPPSLQETQYF.

This sequence joins TRBV25-1 and TRBJ2-1; 7 bases fit TRBD1. The J segment lost 4 bases and the V segment lost 4 bases, leaving 7 bases of the junction unmatched. This CDR3 is 15 amino acids long. The germline V gene encodes CDR1 MGHDK and CDR2 SYGVNS. This chain's CDR3 is CASSGGTVHYNEQFF. The CDR3 nucleotides are TGTGCCAGCAGTGGAGGGACAGTTCATTACAATGAGCAGTTCTTC.

V is TRBV5-4 and J is TRBJ2-2, with 11 bases matching TRBD1. This CDR3 has 18 amino acids. With V trimmed by 0 bases and J by 4 bases, 8 bases remained unmatched. Germline V gives CDR1 SGHNT, CDR2 YYREEE (reference sequence). CDR3 sequence (DNA): TGTGCCAGCAGCTTGGAACGGGACAGGGGGTTAACCACCGGGGAGCTGTTTTTT. Translation gives CASSLERDRGLTTGELFF.

V gene TRBV5-6 combines with J gene TRBJ1-2; D possibly corresponds to TRBD1 (6 bases). Trimming took off 2 bases at V and 5 bases at J, with 16 bases between the two ends. The length of the CDR3 is 15 residues. Germline CDR1 is SGHDT and CDR2 is YYEEEE. The CDR3 region has the DNA TGTGCCAGCAGCTTAGGGATGGACAGACTTTATGGCTACACCTTC. The encoded protein is CASSLGMDRLYGYTF.

The chain recombines TRBV7-3 with TRBJ2-3; D gene unclear. The CDR3 has 13 residues. With 2 bases removed from V and 4 bases from J, the gap between germline ends came to 7 bases. Germline V gives CDR1 SGHTA, CDR2 FQGTGA. CDR3 loop: CASSLRLADTQYF. CDR3 bases: TGTGCCAGCAGCTTACGACTTGCAGATACGCAGTATTTT. Full variable domain (outside the CDR3, taken from reference TRBV7-3 and TRBJ2-3): GAGVSQTPSNKVTEKGKYVELRCDPISGHTALYWYRQSLGQGPEFLIYFQGTGAADDSGLPNDRFFAVRPEGSVSTLKIQRTERGDSAVYLCASSLRLADTQYFGPGTRLTVL.

This chain joins TRBV7-9 and TRBJ1-2; 7 nucleotides agree with TRBD1. CDR3 length: 15 residues. Trimming at V came to 1 base and at J to 5 bases, leaving 7 bases not matched to a gene. Germline lookup yields CDR1 SEHNR and CDR2 FQNEAQ (reference sequence). CDR3 residues: CASSLEYETGYGYTF. DNA of the CDR3: TGTGCCAGCAGCTTAGAGTACGAGACAGGGTATGGCTACACCTTC.